Sequencing of this T cell receptor (beta chain) was carried out in a study of blood T cell repertoires in COVID-19. Overall study: The origin of the acute and convalescent COVID-19 samples was the United States, Italy and Spain. In each case, the material was cDNA or gDNA derived from T cells, B-cell-depleted T cells, or PBMCs.

How the authors handled the data: Reference gene primer amplification gave estimated nucleated cell counts. TCRdb's copy holds only in-frame clones and misses some; the assay was immunoSEQ multiplex PCR. D and trimming come from the DNA, and the V and J calls and clone size come from that table. The sample includes roughly 380,000 clones, 85% of them seen just once. The specimen was peripheral blood. This TCR was recovered from a woman aged 18 to 35 with acute or convalescent COVID-19.

The CDR3 spells CATRQGTVSEQFF. For the CDR3, the DNA is TGTGCCACCAGGCAGGGGACCGTCAGTGAGCAGTTCTTC. The chain uses TRBV15 and TRBJ2-1, with TRBD1 as a possible D gene (6 bases). Looked up from germline, CDR1 is LNHNV and CDR2 is YYDKDF (reference sequence). V was clipped by 6 bases and J by 9 bases, with 15 bases between them. CDR3 length equals 13 residues.